Shown below are 28 T cell receptor beta chains from a single sample sequenced in a study of blood T cell repertoires in COVID-19. The repertoire was sequenced with immunoSEQ multiplex PCR; TCRdb's copy has only in-frame clones and lacks some. This table holds about 190,000 clones, approximately 80% found once. The sample taken for sequencing was peripheral blood. All receptors come from a man between 60 and 70 years old with acute or convalescent COVID-19.

To note about this clone: One end of the junction does not line up with germline, which may come from a read error. This sequence joins TRBV28 and TRBJ2-5; D unclear. CDR3 length equals 13 residues. CDR1 and CDR2 from the germline V gene are MDHEN and SYDVKM. The CDR3 DNA sequence: TGTGCCAGCAGATTATACAACCAAGAGACCCAGTACTTC. Protein product: CASRLYNQETQYF.

The chain has TRBV7-6 and TRBJ2-5; maybe TRBD2 (5 bases). Trimming cost V 0 bases and J 5 bases, with 13 bases left between them. Germline V gives CDR1 SGHVS, CDR2 FNYEAQ. CDR3 length equals 15 residues. As DNA, the CDR3 is TGTGCCAGCAGCTTAGCGAGGGCAGGTGGGGAGACCCAGTACTTC. Translated: CASSLARAGGETQYF.

The chain employs TRBV5-4 and TRBJ1-4; 9 positions match TRBD1. This CDR3 spans 15 amino acids. V lost 4 bases, J lost 5 bases, and 6 bases stayed unmatched. CDR1 and CDR2 (germline): SGHNT, YYREEE (reference sequence). CDR3 nucleotides: TGTGCCAGCAGCCCGGGACAGGGAGGAAATGAAAAACTGTTTTTT. It specifies CASSPGQGGNEKLFF.

This rearrangement joins TRBV6-1 to TRBJ1-4; D call uncertain. CDR1 is MNHNS and CDR2 is SASEGT in the germline V gene. CDR3 length: 13 residues. Trimming cost V 2 bases and J 8 bases, with 9 bases left between them. DNA of the CDR3: TGTGCCAGCAGTGAAATAGTTTCCGAAAAACTGTTTTTT. Translated: CASSEIVSEKLFF.

This rearrangement joins TRBV5-1 to TRBJ1-4; a possible D gene is TRBD1 (5 bases). This CDR3 region has 15 residues. The ends were cut back, 0 bases at V and 7 bases at J, with 13 bases in the middle. CDR1 and CDR2 (germline): SGHRS, YFSETQ. The CDR3 loop is CASSLAREDSEKLFF. As DNA, the CDR3 is TGCGCCAGCAGCTTGGCCAGGGAGGATAGTGAAAAACTGTTTTTT.

Notes on this clone: One end of the junction is discordant with germline, which a read error may explain. The chain uses TRBV4-2 and TRBJ2-2; tentative D call: TRBD2 (5 bases). The CDR3 loop spans 17 amino acids. Germline V gene sequence: CDR1 LGHNA, CDR2 YNFKEQ. CDR3 nucleotide sequence: TGTGCCAGCAGCAAAGAAGGCCCGAGGGCCTTATCCGGGGAGCTGTTTTTT. Translation: CASSKEGPRALSGELFF.

For the CDR3, the DNA is TGTGCCAGCAGTGAAGAGCGGAGGGTAAGGGGCGAGCAGTACTTC. Amino acid sequence: CASSEERRVRGEQYF. The chain uses TRBV6-1 and TRBJ2-7; tentatively, D is TRBD2 (6 bases). The CDR3 sequence is 15 residues long. The germline V gene has CDR1 MNHNS and CDR2 SASEGT. V was clipped by 1 base and J by 6 bases, with 16 bases between them.

The J gene is TRBJ1-6, the V gene TRBV19; D is uncertain. The CDR3 has 17 amino acids. V was shortened by 6 bases and J by 7 bases, with 22 bases between the two germline ends. Germline CDR1 reads LNHDA; CDR2 reads SQIVND (reference sequence). For the CDR3, the DNA is TGTGCCAGTAGACCCGCGGTGTTGCGGGCTCAGAATTCACCCCTCCACTTT. Translating gives CASRPAVLRAQNSPLHF.

The chain joins TRBV15 to TRBJ1-2; D not certain. V shed 2 bases and J shed 8 bases, with 24 bases lying between them. Germline CDR1 is LNHNV and CDR2 is YYDKDF (reference sequence). There are 17 residues in the CDR3. CDR3 coding DNA: TGTGCCACCAGCAGACTACACTCGACGGCGGGATTTAGGGGCTACACCTTC. Translated: CATSRLHSTAGFRGYTF.

This clone was picked up a small number of times. V and J are TRBV6-5 and TRBJ2-7; D possibly corresponds to TRBD2 (7 bases). The CDR3 runs to 13 residues. Trimming shortened V by 2 bases and J by 5 bases, and 10 bases separated the two germline ends. Germline values: CDR1 MNHEY, CDR2 SVGAGI. The CDR3 region is CASSYGGGDEQYF. CDR3 nucleotides: TGTGCCAGCAGTTACGGGGGGGGCGACGAGCAGTACTTC.

The chain has TRBV6-5 and TRBJ2-7, with 14 bases that match TRBD2. This CDR3 has 15 amino acids. Germline trimming cut 11 bases from V and 9 bases from J; bases unmatched to any gene: 15. Germline loops: CDR1 MNHEY, CDR2 SVGAGI. This chain's CDR3 is CALGGLAGGNRVQYF. The CDR3 DNA is TGTGCCCTAGGTGGACTAGCGGGGGGAAATCGGGTGCAGTACTTC.

The rearrangement uses TRBV11-2 and TRBJ2-4; 8 bases fit TRBD1. The germline gives CDR1 SGHAT, CDR2 FQNNGV. V shed 5 bases and J 5 bases; nucleotides not matched to a gene: 5. CDR3 size: 14 residues. The CDR3 spells CASSPRTGQNIQYF. The CDR3 nucleotides read TGTGCCAGCAGCCCTAGGACAGGGCAAAACATTCAGTACTTC.

CDR3 protein: CASSAGTGDSGNTIYF. The CDR3 region has the DNA TGTGCCAGCAGCGCCGGGACAGGAGACTCTGGAAACACCATATATTTT. The chain recombines TRBV9 with TRBJ1-3, with 8 bases matching TRBD1. The CDR3 consists of 16 residues. V lost 3 bases, J lost 0 bases, and 5 bases stayed unmatched. Germline values: CDR1 SGDLS, CDR2 YYNGEE.

This clone appeared a few times. The V call is TRBV19, the J call TRBJ1-2, with D possibly TRBD1 on 6 matching bases. The CDR3 totals 15 residues. CDR1 and CDR2 (germline): LNHDA, SQIVND (reference sequence). V lost 4 bases and J 5 bases, leaving 17 bases between the germline ends. The CDR3 reads CASSNQGTLVYGYTF. The CDR3 nucleotides are TGTGCCAGTAGTAACCAGGGGACGTTAGTTTATGGCTACACCTTC.

The CDR3 region is CASSSTTGAYEQYF. CDR3 DNA sequence: TGTGCCAGCAGTTCCACGACAGGGGCCTACGAGCAGTACTTC. V usage is TRBV6-5 and J usage is TRBJ2-7, with 8 positions matching TRBD1. This CDR3 has 14 amino acids. Looked up from germline, CDR1 is MNHEY and CDR2 is SVGAGI. J lost 2 bases, V lost 4 bases, and 4 bases had no gene match.

The sample holds a few counts of this clone. Distinct nucleotide sequences in the sample also encode this CDR3. In DNA, the CDR3 is TGTGCCAGCAGCCTGACAGGGGGCGAGCAGTACTTC. Its protein is CASSLTGGEQYF. The rearrangement uses TRBV3-1 (or the pseudogene TRBV3-2) and TRBJ2-7, with 9 bases matching TRBD1. In germline, CDR1 is LGHDT, CDR2 YNNKEL (reference sequence). This CDR3 is built from 12 residues. After removal of 4 bases from V and 6 bases from J, the junction contained 1 base not matched to a gene.

This chain's CDR3 is CATSRLIDYGDNEQFF. CDR3 nucleotides: TGTGCCACCAGCAGACTTATAGACTATGGGGACAATGAGCAGTTCTTC. The chain is built from TRBV15 and TRBJ2-1; TRBD2 is a possible D gene (5 bases). Germline V gene lookup returns CDR1 LNHNV and CDR2 YYDKDF (reference sequence). CDR3 length equals 16 residues. Trimming removed 2 bases from V and 5 bases from J, with 16 bases in between.

J is TRBJ2-3 and V is TRBV7-9; D may be TRBD2 (5 bases). V was cut by 1 base and J by 5 bases, with 7 bases left in between. Germline assignment: CDR1 SEHNR and CDR2 FQNEAQ (reference sequence). This CDR3 has 13 residues. CDR3 protein: CASSLDAGDTQYF. The CDR3 DNA sequence: TGTGCCAGCAGCTTAGATGCGGGAGATACGCAGTATTTT.

DNA for the CDR3: TGTGCCAGTAGGTCGGGGGGACTGAACACTGAAGCTTTCTTT. It is translated as CASRSGGLNTEAFF. The rearrangement links TRBV19 to TRBJ1-1; D is perhaps TRBD1 (5 bases). Trimming removed 6 bases at V and 0 bases at J, with 11 bases between. In germline, CDR1 is LNHDA, CDR2 SQIVND (reference sequence). The CDR3 covers 14 residues.

This clone was observed many times. The sample has other DNA sequences that encode this CDR3 too. This chain links TRBV19 with TRBJ1-1; D may be TRBD1 (6 bases). The CDR3 runs 15 residues. Germline V gene data show CDR1 as LNHDA and CDR2 as SQIVND (reference sequence). V was pared by 3 bases and J by 2 bases, with 13 bases between. In DNA form, the CDR3 reads TGTGCCAGTAGTATCGGATGGGGGCTCAACACTGAAGCTTTCTTT. Translating it yields CASSIGWGLNTEAFF.

The chain has TRBV4-2 and TRBJ1-1; a possible D gene is TRBD1 (6 bases). Germline V lookup: CDR1 LGHNA, CDR2 YNFKEQ. This CDR3 is built from 16 residues. V was shortened by 4 bases and J by 4 bases, with 19 bases between the two germline ends. CDR3 residues: CASSPLGGPVGTEAFF. CDR3 sequence (DNA): TGTGCCAGCAGCCCGTTGGGGGGGCCCGTGGGCACTGAAGCTTTCTTT.

This clone was detected once. The chain employs TRBV5-1 and TRBJ1-2, with D maybe TRBD1 (5 bases). Deletions cut 0 bases from V and 6 bases from J, with 12 bases between. The CDR3 consists of 14 residues. The germline gives CDR1 SGHRS, CDR2 YFSETQ. The CDR3 DNA reads TGCGCCAGCAGCTTGGCCGGACAAAGGGATGGCTACACCTTC. Translating gives CASSLAGQRDGYTF.

V and J are TRBV11-2 and TRBJ2-7, with 12 bases aligning to TRBD2. Germline loops: CDR1 SGHAT, CDR2 FQNNGV. V was clipped by 6 bases and J by 7 bases; unmatched bases: 4. The length of the CDR3 is 13 residues. The CDR3 DNA follows: TGTGCCAGCAGAGGCCTAGCGGGAGGGGAGCAGTACTTC. Translation gives CASRGLAGGEQYF.

The chain recombines TRBV25-1 with TRBJ2-1, with D perhaps TRBD2 (6 bases). Looked up from germline, CDR1 is MGHDK and CDR2 is SYGVNS. The length of the CDR3 is 14 residues. V lost 3 bases and J 8 bases, leaving 14 bases between the germline ends. CDR3 sequence reads: CASSEGGERDEQFF. The CDR3 coding sequence is TGTGCCAGCAGTGAGGGGGGAGAAAGGGATGAGCAGTTCTTC.

This rearrangement joins TRBV5-8 to TRBJ1-2, with TRBD1 identical over 9 bases. Germline lookup yields CDR1 SGHTS and CDR2 YDEGEE. The CDR3 contains 14 residues. Unmatched junction bases numbered 5, after V lost 4 bases and J lost 4 bases. The CDR3, as DNA: TGTGCCAGCAGCACGGGGACAGGGACCTATGGCTACACCTTC. Its translation is CASSTGTGTYGYTF.

Details on this clone: The sample holds other DNA sequences that translate to the same CDR3. The chain employs TRBV6-6 and TRBJ1-3, with D hard to call. The CDR3 spans 12 residues. Trimming stripped 4 bases from V and 3 bases from J, with 4 bases between. Germline CDR1 MNHNY, CDR2 SVGAGI (reference sequence). CDR3 in amino acids: CASSLDGNTIYF. The CDR3 DNA reads TGTGCCAGCAGTTTAGATGGAAACACCATATATTTT.

The V call is TRBV19, the J call TRBJ1-5; no clear D. Per the germline V gene, CDR1 is LNHDA and CDR2 is SQIVND (reference sequence). CDR3 length equals 15 residues. The ends were cut back, 4 bases at V and 0 bases at J, with 10 bases in the middle. CDR3 residues: CASSSDGYSNQPQHF. CDR3 nucleotide sequence: TGTGCCAGTAGTAGTGACGGGTATAGCAATCAGCCCCAGCATTTT.

The chain couples TRBV6-1 to TRBJ2-7; TRBD1 matches 8 bases. Germline V gene sequence: CDR1 MNHNS, CDR2 SASEGT. The CDR3 covers 18 residues. Unmatched junction bases numbered 17, after V lost 7 bases and J lost 0 bases. CDR3 loop: CASIVAGTGFSYSYEQYF. CDR3 sequence (DNA): TGTGCCAGCATTGTAGCCGGGACAGGTTTTTCCTACTCCTACGAGCAGTACTTC.